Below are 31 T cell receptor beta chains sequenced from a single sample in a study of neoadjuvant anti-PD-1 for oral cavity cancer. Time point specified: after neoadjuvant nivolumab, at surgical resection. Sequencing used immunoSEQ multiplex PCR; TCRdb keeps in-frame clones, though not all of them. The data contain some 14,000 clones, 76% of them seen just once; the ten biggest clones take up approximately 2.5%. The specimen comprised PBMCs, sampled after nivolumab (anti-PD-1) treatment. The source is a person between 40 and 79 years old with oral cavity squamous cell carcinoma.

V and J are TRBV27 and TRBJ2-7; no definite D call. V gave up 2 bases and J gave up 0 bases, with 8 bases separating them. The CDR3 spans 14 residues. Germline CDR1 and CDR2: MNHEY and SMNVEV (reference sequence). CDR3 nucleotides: TGTGCCAGCAGTTTAAAGTGGAGCTCCTACGAGCAGTACTTC. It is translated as CASSLKWSSYEQYF.

CDR3 amino acids: CASGLRGGGPYSEQFF. DNA for the CDR3: TGTGCCAGCGGGCTGCGCGGGGGGGGACCCTACAGCGAGCAGTTCTTC. V is TRBV7-9 and J is TRBJ2-1, with 9 bases identical to TRBD2. Germline-derived CDR1 and CDR2 are SEHNR and FQNEAQ (reference sequence). This CDR3 is 16 amino acids long. The ends lost 8 bases at V and 10 bases at J; junction bases unmatched: 18.

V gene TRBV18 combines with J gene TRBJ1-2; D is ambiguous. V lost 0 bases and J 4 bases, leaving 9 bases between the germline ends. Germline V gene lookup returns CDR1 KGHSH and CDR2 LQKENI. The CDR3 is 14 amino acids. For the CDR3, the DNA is TGTGCCAGCTCACCACCGTCAGCCGGCTATGGCTACACCTTC. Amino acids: CASSPPSAGYGYTF. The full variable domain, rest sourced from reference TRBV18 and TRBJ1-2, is NAGVMQNPRHLVRRRGQEARLRCSPMKGHSHVYWYRQLPEEGLKFMVYLQKENIIDESGMPKERFSAEFPKEGPSILRIQQVVRGDSAAYFCASSPPSAGYGYTFGSGTRLTVV.

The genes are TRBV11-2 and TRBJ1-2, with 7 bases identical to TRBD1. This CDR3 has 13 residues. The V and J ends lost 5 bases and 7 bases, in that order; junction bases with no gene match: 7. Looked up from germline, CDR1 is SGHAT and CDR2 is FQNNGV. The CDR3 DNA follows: TGTGCCAGCAGCCGTCAGGGGGAGGCTGGCTACACCTTC. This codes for CASSRQGEAGYTF.

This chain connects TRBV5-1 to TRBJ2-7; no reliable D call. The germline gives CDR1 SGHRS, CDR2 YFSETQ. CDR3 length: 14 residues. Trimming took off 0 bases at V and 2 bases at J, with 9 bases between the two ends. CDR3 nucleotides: TGCGCCAGCAGCTTGGAAGGCCGAGCCTACGAGCAGTACTTC. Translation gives CASSLEGRAYEQYF.

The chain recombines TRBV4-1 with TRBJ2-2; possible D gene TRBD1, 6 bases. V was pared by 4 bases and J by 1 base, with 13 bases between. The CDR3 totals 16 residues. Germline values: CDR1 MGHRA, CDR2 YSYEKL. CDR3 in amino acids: CASSPGVRRNTGELFF. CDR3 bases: TGCGCCAGCAGCCCAGGGGTCCGACGGAACACCGGGGAGCTGTTTTTT.

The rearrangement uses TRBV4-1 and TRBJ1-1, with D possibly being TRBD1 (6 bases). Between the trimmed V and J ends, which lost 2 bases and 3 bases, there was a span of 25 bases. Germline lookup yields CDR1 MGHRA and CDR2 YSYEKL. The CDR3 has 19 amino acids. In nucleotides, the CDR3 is TGCGCCAGCAGCCAAAAAGTAAGGGCCTTATCAGGGGTATACACTGAAGCTTTCTTT. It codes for CASSQKVRALSGVYTEAFF.

The DNA for the CDR3 is TGTGCCAGCAGCTTGAAGCGGGAGGGCTGGACAGATACGCAGTATTTT. Its protein product is CASSLKREGWTDTQYF. The chain combines TRBV5-6 with TRBJ2-3, with 10 bases that match TRBD2. Germline lookup yields CDR1 SGHDT and CDR2 YYEEEE. J gave up 3 bases and V 1 base, and 5 bases lay outside the gene matches. CDR3 length: 16 residues.

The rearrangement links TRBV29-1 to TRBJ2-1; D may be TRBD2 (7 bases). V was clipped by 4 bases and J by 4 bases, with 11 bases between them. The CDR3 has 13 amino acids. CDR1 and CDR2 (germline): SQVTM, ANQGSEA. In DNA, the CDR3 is TGCAGCGTTGGGGGGGGCGGGTACAATGAGCAGTTCTTC. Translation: CSVGGGGYNEQFF.

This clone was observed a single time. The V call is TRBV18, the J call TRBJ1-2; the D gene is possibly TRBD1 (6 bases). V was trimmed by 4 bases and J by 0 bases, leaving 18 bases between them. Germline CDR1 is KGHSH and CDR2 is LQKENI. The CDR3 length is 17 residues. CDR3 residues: CASSLQPTGGANYGYTF. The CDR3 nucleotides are TGTGCCAGCTCACTCCAACCGACAGGCGGAGCTAACTATGGCTACACCTTC.

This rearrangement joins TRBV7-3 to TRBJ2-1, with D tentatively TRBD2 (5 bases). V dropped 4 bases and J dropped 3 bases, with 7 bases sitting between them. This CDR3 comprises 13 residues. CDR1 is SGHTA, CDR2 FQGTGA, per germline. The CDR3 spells CASSWAGYNEQFF. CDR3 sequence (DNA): TGTGCCAGCAGCTGGGCGGGCTACAATGAGCAGTTCTTC.

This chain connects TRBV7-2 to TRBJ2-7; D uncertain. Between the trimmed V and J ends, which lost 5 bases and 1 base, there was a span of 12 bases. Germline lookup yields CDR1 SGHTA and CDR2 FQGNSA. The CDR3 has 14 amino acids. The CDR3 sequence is CASSLGPLSYEQYF. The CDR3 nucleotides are TGTGCCAGCAGCCTCGGGCCCTTGTCCTACGAGCAGTACTTC.

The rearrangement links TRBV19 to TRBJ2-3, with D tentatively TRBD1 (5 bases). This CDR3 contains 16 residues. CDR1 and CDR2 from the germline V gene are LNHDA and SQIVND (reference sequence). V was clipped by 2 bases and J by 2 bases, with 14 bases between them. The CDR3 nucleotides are TGTGCCAGTAGTATAAGGGGCCGTCCCCACACAGATACGCAGTATTTT. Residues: CASSIRGRPHTDTQYF.

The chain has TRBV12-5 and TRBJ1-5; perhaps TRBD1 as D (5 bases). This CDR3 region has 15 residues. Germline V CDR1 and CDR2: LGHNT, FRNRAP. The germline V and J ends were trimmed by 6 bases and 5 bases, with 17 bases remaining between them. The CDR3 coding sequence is TGTGCTAGTGGCCGCCGGGACGGTAGTGATCAGCCCCAGCATTTT. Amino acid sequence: CASGRRDGSDQPQHF.

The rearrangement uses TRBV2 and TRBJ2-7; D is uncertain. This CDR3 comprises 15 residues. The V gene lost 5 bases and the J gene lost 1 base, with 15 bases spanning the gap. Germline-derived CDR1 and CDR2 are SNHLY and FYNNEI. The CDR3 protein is CASSYTFILSYEQYF. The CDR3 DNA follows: TGTGCCAGCAGTTATACGTTTATTCTTTCCTACGAGCAGTACTTC.

CDR3 bases: TGCGCCAGCACCCCGATCGCCGGACCCCGGTCGGCTAATGAAAAACTGTTTTTT. Translation: CASTPIAGPRSANEKLFF. This chain connects TRBV4-1 to TRBJ1-4; no reliable D call. Germline CDR1 reads MGHRA; CDR2 reads YSYEKL. Between the trimmed V and J ends, which lost 7 bases and 3 bases, there was a span of 24 bases. CDR3 length: 18 amino acids.

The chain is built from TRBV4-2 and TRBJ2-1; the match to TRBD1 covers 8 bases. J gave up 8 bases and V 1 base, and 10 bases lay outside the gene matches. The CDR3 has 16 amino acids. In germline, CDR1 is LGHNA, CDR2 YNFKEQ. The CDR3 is CASSQGGRGQGDEQFF. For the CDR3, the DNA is TGTGCCAGCAGCCAAGGCGGCAGGGGGCAGGGCGATGAGCAGTTCTTC.

CDR3 residues: CASSPDPETTGELFF. The CDR3 DNA follows: TGCGCCAGCAGCCCCGACCCCGAGACCACCGGGGAGCTGTTTTTT. The chain couples TRBV5-1 to TRBJ2-2, with D hard to call. The CDR3 runs to 15 residues. Germline V gene data show CDR1 as SGHRS and CDR2 as YFSETQ. Trimming shortened V by 4 bases and J by 4 bases, and 14 bases separated the two germline ends.

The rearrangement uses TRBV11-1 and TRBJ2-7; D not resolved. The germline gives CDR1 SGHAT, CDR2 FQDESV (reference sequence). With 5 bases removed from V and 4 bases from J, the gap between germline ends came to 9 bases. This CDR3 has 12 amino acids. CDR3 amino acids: CASSALGYEQYF. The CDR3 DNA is TGTGCCAGCAGCGCCCTAGGGTACGAGCAGTACTTC.

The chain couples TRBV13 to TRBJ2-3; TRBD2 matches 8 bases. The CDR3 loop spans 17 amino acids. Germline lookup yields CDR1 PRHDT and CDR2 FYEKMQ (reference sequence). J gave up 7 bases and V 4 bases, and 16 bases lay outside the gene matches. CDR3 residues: CASSSMAWERGTYTQYF. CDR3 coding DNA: TGTGCCAGCAGCTCCATGGCCTGGGAGCGGGGGACGTATACGCAGTATTTT.

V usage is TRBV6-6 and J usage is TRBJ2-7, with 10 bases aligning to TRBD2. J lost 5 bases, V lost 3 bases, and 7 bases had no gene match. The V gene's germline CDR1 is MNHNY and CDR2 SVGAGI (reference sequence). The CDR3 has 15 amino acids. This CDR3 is CASSYRLAGADEQYF. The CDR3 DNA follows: TGTGCCAGCAGTTATAGGCTAGCGGGGGCGGACGAGCAGTACTTC.

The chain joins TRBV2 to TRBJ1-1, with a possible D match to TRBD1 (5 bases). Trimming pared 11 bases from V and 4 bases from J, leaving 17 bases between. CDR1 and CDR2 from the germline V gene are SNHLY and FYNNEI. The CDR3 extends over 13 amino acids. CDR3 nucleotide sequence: TGTGCCGGATCGGGGGGTTTTGGCACTGAAGCTTTCTTT. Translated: CAGSGGFGTEAFF.

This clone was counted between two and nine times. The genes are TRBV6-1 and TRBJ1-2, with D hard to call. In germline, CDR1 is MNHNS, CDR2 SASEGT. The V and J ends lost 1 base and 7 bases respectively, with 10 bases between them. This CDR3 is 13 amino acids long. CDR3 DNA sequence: TGTGCCAGCAGTGAAGGCCAGCGACTTGGCTACACCTTC. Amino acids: CASSEGQRLGYTF.

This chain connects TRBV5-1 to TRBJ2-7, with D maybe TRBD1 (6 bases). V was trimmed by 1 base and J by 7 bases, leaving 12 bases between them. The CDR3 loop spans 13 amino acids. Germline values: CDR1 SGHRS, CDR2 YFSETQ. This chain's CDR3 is CASSLTGNREQYF. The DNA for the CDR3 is TGCGCCAGCAGCTTGACAGGGAATCGGGAGCAGTACTTC.

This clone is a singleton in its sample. The CDR3 coding sequence is TGTGCCTGGTCCGCGAGGCTAGCGGGAGCTGTGAAGACCCAGTACTTC. It yields the protein CAWSARLAGAVKTQYF. V and J are TRBV30 and TRBJ2-5; TRBD2 aligns across 10 bases. The trim removed 5 bases at V and 6 bases at J, leaving 15 bases unmatched. This CDR3 comprises 16 residues. Looked up from germline, CDR1 is GTSNPN and CDR2 is SVGIG (reference sequence).

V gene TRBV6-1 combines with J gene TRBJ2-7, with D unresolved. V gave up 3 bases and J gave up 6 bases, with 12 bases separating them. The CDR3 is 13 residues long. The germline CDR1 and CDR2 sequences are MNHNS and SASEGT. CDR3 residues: CASSEMAPPEQYF. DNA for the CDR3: TGTGCCAGCAGTGAGATGGCGCCTCCCGAGCAGTACTTC.

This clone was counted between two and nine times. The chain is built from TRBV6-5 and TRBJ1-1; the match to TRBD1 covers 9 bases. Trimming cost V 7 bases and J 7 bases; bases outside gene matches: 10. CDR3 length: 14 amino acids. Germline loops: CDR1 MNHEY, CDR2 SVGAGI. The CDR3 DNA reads TGTGCCAGCACTCAGGGACAGGGCCGAGATGAAGCTTTCTTT. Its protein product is CASTQGQGRDEAFF.

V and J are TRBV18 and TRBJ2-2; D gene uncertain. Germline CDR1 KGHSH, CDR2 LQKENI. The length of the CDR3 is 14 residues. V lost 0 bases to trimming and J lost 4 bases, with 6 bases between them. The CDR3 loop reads CASSPPSSTGELFF. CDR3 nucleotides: TGTGCCAGCTCACCACCTAGTTCCACCGGGGAGCTGTTTTTT.

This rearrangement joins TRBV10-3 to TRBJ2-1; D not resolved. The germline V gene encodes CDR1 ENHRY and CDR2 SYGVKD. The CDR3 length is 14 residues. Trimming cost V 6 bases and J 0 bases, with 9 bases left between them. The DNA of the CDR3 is TGTGCCATCAGAGTCAGTGGCTCCTACAATGAGCAGTTCTTC. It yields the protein CAIRVSGSYNEQFF.

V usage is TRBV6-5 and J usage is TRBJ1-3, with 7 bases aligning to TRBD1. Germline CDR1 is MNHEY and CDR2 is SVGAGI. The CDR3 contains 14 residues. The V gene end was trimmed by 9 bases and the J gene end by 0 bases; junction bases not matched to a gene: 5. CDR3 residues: CARADRSSGNTIYF. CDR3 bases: TGTGCCAGGGCGGACAGGAGCTCTGGAAACACCATATATTTT.

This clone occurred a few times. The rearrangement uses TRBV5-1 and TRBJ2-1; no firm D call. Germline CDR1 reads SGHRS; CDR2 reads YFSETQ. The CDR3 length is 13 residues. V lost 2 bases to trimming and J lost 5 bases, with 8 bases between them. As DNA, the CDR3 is TGCGCCAGCAGCTTATCCCTTGACAATGAGCAGTTCTTC. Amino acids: CASSLSLDNEQFF.